The 31 T cell receptor beta chains below were found in one sample sequenced in a study of OX40 agonist ivuxolimab in advanced cancers. Measured with immunoSEQ multiplex PCR; TCRdb has only the in-frame clones, and not every one. The table records about 70,000 clones, 65% to 90% of them present only once. Sequencing was performed on CD4+ or CD8+ T cells sorted from blood, taken in a trial of the OX40 agonist ivuxolimab. The receptors derive from an adult with an advanced solid tumor such as melanoma, head and neck, liver or kidney cancer.

The V gene is TRBV7-4, the J gene TRBJ1-2; TRBD1 might be the D (5 bases). CDR3 length: 13 residues. Germline V gene lookup returns CDR1 SGHVT and CDR2 SQSDAQ. Trimming stripped 5 bases from V and 8 bases from J, with 15 bases between. CDR3 coding DNA: TGTGCCAGCAGCCCTAGAAGGGGCAAAGGCTACACCTTC. Protein sequence: CASSPRRGKGYTF.

V gene TRBV5-8 combines with J gene TRBJ1-5; possible D gene TRBD1, 5 bases. Trimming pared 1 base from V and 5 bases from J, leaving 13 bases between. The CDR3 is 15 residues long. Germline-derived CDR1 and CDR2 are SGHTS and YDEGEE. CDR3 in amino acids: CASSLRQGYDQPQHF. For the CDR3, the DNA is TGTGCCAGCAGCTTGAGGCAGGGCTATGATCAGCCCCAGCATTTT.

The rearrangement uses TRBV6-1 and TRBJ1-2; D ambiguous. This CDR3 spans 14 amino acids. Per germline, CDR1 MNHNS and CDR2 SASEGT. Trimming stripped 3 bases from V and 6 bases from J, with 14 bases between. The CDR3 DNA follows: TGTGCCAGCAGTGACCCCCCAAATACCAATGGCTACACCTTC. Protein product: CASSDPPNTNGYTF.

The chain employs TRBV6-5 and TRBJ1-2; tentative D call: TRBD1 (6 bases). Trimming took 6 bases from V and 1 from J, leaving 9 bases between them. Germline lookup yields CDR1 MNHEY and CDR2 SVGAGI. The CDR3 totals 13 residues. CDR3 sequence reads: CASSKGDNYGYTF. The CDR3 nucleotides are TGTGCCAGCAGCAAGGGGGATAACTATGGCTACACCTTC.

The chain links TRBV30 to TRBJ1-2; weak D call: TRBD1 (5 bases). This CDR3 is built from 13 residues. V was trimmed by 0 bases and J by 8 bases, leaving 13 bases between them. CDR1 and CDR2 from the germline V gene are GTSNPN and SVGIG (reference sequence). In nucleotides, the CDR3 is TGTGCCTGGAGTGTACGTGCCGGGGCCGGCTACACCTTC. This gives the protein CAWSVRAGAGYTF. The variable domain in full, with the rest retrieved from reference TRBV30 and TRBJ1-2, is SQTIHQWPATLVQPVGSPLSLECTVEGTSNPNLYWYRQAAGRGLQLLFYSVGIGQISSEVPQNLSASRPQDRQFILSSKKLLLSDSGFYLCAWSVRAGAGYTFGSGTRLTVV.

This chain links TRBV11-2 with TRBJ2-1, with 14 bases matching TRBD2. Germline CDR1 reads SGHAT; CDR2 reads FQNNGV. V trimming: 1 base; J trimming: 10 bases; junction bases outside the gene matches: 9. The CDR3 has 17 amino acids. The CDR3 here is CASSLGGTSGGGMEQFF. CDR3 DNA: TGTGCCAGCAGCTTAGGCGGGACTAGCGGGGGTGGGATGGAGCAGTTCTTC.

This clone was detected once. V usage is TRBV7-9 and J usage is TRBJ2-5; 10 nucleotides align to TRBD1. The V segment lost 5 bases and the J segment 3 bases; nucleotides outside the gene matches: 9. Germline-derived CDR1 and CDR2 are SEHNR and FQNEAQ (reference sequence). This CDR3 contains 16 residues. The CDR3 DNA sequence: TGTGCCAGCAGCGGTGGGAGACAGGGGGCGAAAGAGACCCAGTACTTC. Translated, it gives CASSGGRQGAKETQYF. The full variable domain, completed using reference TRBV7-9 and TRBJ2-5, is DTGVSQNPRHKITKRGQNVTFRCDPISEHNRLYWYRQTLGQGPEFLTYFQNEAQLEKSRLLSDRFSAERPKGSFSTLEIQRTEQGDSAMYLCASSGGRQGAKETQYFGPGTRLLVL.

The rearrangement uses TRBV6-6 and TRBJ2-1; TRBD2 agrees at 12 bases. Germline CDR1 reads MNHNY; CDR2 reads SVGAGI (reference sequence). The CDR3 length is 16 residues. The V gene end was trimmed by 5 bases and the J gene end by 7 bases; junction bases not matched to a gene: 9. CDR3 in DNA: TGTGCCAGCAGTCCCCCCCTAGCGGGAGGGTCTAATGAGCAGTTCTTC. It yields the protein CASSPPLAGGSNEQFF.

The rearrangement joins TRBV28 to TRBJ1-3; maybe TRBD1 (5 bases). The germline V gene encodes CDR1 MDHEN and CDR2 SYDVKM. The V gene lost 5 bases and the J gene lost 0 bases, with 14 bases spanning the gap. The CDR3 totals 16 residues. The CDR3 is CASSRGGGRSGNTIYF. The CDR3 DNA sequence: TGTGCCAGCAGTCGTGGGGGGGGACGCTCTGGAAACACCATATATTTT.

This rearrangement joins TRBV7-2 to TRBJ2-2; no definite D call. Trimming took 6 bases from V and 4 from J, leaving 12 bases between them. The CDR3 extends over 14 amino acids. The germline CDR1 and CDR2 sequences are SGHTA and FQGNSA. CDR3 in DNA: TGTGCCAGCAGGGGCAGGAACCCCACCGGGGAGCTGTTTTTT. As protein: CASRGRNPTGELFF. The full variable domain, in which reference TRBV7-2 and TRBJ2-2 provide the parts outside the CDR3, is GAGVSQSPSNKVTEKGKDVELRCDPISGHTALYWYRQSLGQGLEFLIYFQGNSAPDKSGLPSDRFSAERTGGSVSTLTIQRTQQEDSAVYLCASRGRNPTGELFFGEGSRLTVL.

On this clone: One end of the junction fails to match germline, which may point to a read error. This chain uses TRBV2 with TRBJ2-1; possibly TRBD1 for D (6 bases). CDR3 length: 14 residues. CDR1 and CDR2 from the germline V gene are SNHLY and FYNNEI. CDR3 in DNA: TGTGCCAGCAGAGAAGGGGGAGCCGCCATTGAGCAGTTCTTC. It specifies CASREGGAAIEQFF. The complete variable domain, with remaining parts taken from reference TRBV2 and TRBJ2-1, reads EPEVTQTPSHQVTQMGQEVILRCVPISNHLYFYWYRQILGQKVEFLVSFYNNEISEKSEIFDDQFSVERPDGSNFTLKIRSTKLEDSAMYFCASREGGAAIEQFFGPGTRLTVL.

The chain combines TRBV21-1 with TRBJ1-6; TRBD1, the table's D call, lacks a check against the DNA. TRBV21-1 is a listed pseudogene. The CDR3 has 16 residues. The CDR3 spells CASSKGGGPKSSPLHF. The CDR3 DNA is TGTGCCAGCAGCAAAGGAGGGGGCCCCAAGAGTTCACCCCTCCACTTT.

The V and J genes are TRBV19 and TRBJ1-2; no definite D call. The CDR3 runs 12 residues. Germline CDR1 LNHDA, CDR2 SQIVND (reference sequence). Trimming left V 3 bases short and J 7 bases short, with 9 bases between. CDR3 DNA: TGTGCCAGTAGTATGGAGGGAAGTGGCTACACCTTC. Its protein is CASSMEGSGYTF.

The chain recombines TRBV9 with TRBJ2-5; 7 positions agree with TRBD2. The germline CDR1 and CDR2 sequences are SGDLS and YYNGEE. J was trimmed by 3 bases and V by 2 bases; bases with no gene match: 10. There are 16 residues in the CDR3. CDR3 region: CASSVGGASGEETQYF. The DNA for the CDR3 is TGTGCCAGCAGCGTGGGGGGAGCGAGCGGGGAAGAGACCCAGTACTTC.

There are a few counts of this clone. This sequence joins TRBV30 and TRBJ2-5; D is perhaps TRBD1 (7 bases). This CDR3 has 15 residues. Germline CDR1 and CDR2: GTSNPN and SVGIG (reference sequence). Trimming stripped 2 bases from V and 5 bases from J, with 18 bases between. This chain's CDR3 is CAWSRRDSDYETQYF. Written as DNA, the CDR3 is TGTGCCTGGAGTAGGCGGGACAGCGACTACGAGACCCAGTACTTC.

The V gene is TRBV5-4, the J gene TRBJ2-7; D call uncertain. The V gene lost 2 bases and the J gene lost 0 bases, with 12 bases spanning the gap. Per the germline V gene, CDR1 is SGHNT and CDR2 is YYREEE (reference sequence). The CDR3 extends over 15 amino acids. CDR3 residues: CASSFPGQSSYEQYF. DNA for the CDR3: TGTGCCAGCAGCTTTCCGGGCCAGAGCTCCTACGAGCAGTACTTC.

V usage is TRBV6-6 and J usage is TRBJ1-1; no clear D. Trimming left V 10 bases short and J 1 base short, with 16 bases between. In germline, CDR1 is MNHNY, CDR2 SVGAGI (reference sequence). There are 14 residues in the CDR3. The CDR3 sequence: CATTSIIGNTEAFF. The DNA for the CDR3 is TGTGCCACCACTTCGATCATCGGGAACACTGAAGCTTTCTTT.

The chain uses TRBV5-4 and TRBJ2-7, with D possibly being TRBD2 (5 bases). The CDR3 has 15 amino acids. The V end lost 5 bases, the J end lost 0 bases, and 15 bases lay between the germline ends. The germline V gene encodes CDR1 SGHNT and CDR2 YYREEE (reference sequence). The CDR3 here is CASRLRTESSYEQYF. CDR3 bases: TGTGCCAGCAGGCTTCGGACTGAAAGCTCCTACGAGCAGTACTTC.

The chain couples TRBV5-1 to TRBJ2-5, with 9 nucleotides matching TRBD2. Germline V CDR1 and CDR2: SGHRS, YFSETQ. The CDR3 has 16 amino acids. V was pared by 4 bases and J by 4 bases, with 11 bases of the junction left unmatched. CDR3: CASSPGASGNLETQYF. CDR3 DNA sequence: TGCGCCAGCAGCCCTGGGGCTAGCGGGAACCTAGAGACCCAGTACTTC.

This clone was picked up one time. This chain uses TRBV5-1 with TRBJ2-1, with 8 bases matching TRBD2. The CDR3 is 15 amino acids. With V trimmed by 2 bases and J by 0 bases, 1 base remained unmatched. The germline CDR1 and CDR2 sequences are SGHRS and YFSETQ. Here the CDR3 reads CASSFSGGSYNEQFF. The CDR3 bases are TGCGCCAGCAGCTTCAGCGGGGGCTCCTACAATGAGCAGTTCTTC.

The chain has TRBV18 and TRBJ2-7; D possibly corresponds to TRBD1 (6 bases). CDR3 length equals 15 residues. The V and J ends lost 0 bases and 2 bases respectively, with 11 bases between them. Germline CDR1 KGHSH, CDR2 LQKENI. The DNA of the CDR3 is TGTGCCAGCTCACCACCGGAAGGGGGTGCCTACGAGCAGTACTTC. It specifies CASSPPEGGAYEQYF.

This clone was seen just once. The chain recombines TRBV6-1 with TRBJ1-5; perhaps TRBD1 as D (5 bases). In germline, CDR1 is MNHNS, CDR2 SASEGT. The CDR3 is 13 amino acids. V was shortened by 10 bases and J by 0 bases, with 10 bases between the two germline ends. CDR3 DNA: TGTGCCATCAAGACAGATAGCAATCAGCCCCAGCATTTT. Its translation is CAIKTDSNQPQHF.

The rearrangement links TRBV7-9 to TRBJ2-1; 11 bases map to TRBD2. Losses at the gene ends were 1 base for V and 1 base for J; bases not matched to a gene: 0. CDR3 length equals 16 residues. Germline CDR1 reads SEHNR; CDR2 reads FQNEAQ (reference sequence). CDR3 residues: CASSLGLAGSYNEQFF. CDR3 bases: TGTGCCAGCAGCTTAGGACTAGCGGGGTCCTACAATGAGCAGTTCTTC.

This clone has a single count. The J gene is TRBJ1-2, the V gene TRBV5-1, with 8 bases that match TRBD1. J gave up 13 bases and V 4 bases, and 15 bases lay outside the gene matches. This CDR3 spans 14 amino acids. Germline CDR1 SGHRS, CDR2 YFSETQ. The CDR3 region is CASSPQTGESSLTF. The CDR3, as DNA: TGCGCCAGCAGCCCTCAGACAGGGGAGAGTTCTCTCACCTTC.

V and J are TRBV19 and TRBJ1-2; no clear D. V shed 5 bases and J shed 8 bases, with 12 bases lying between them. CDR1 is LNHDA, CDR2 SQIVND, per germline (reference sequence). This CDR3 contains 12 residues. The CDR3 sequence: CASSLPPGGYTF. The CDR3 DNA follows: TGTGCCAGTAGTCTTCCACCGGGGGGCTACACCTTC.

The chain has TRBV19 and TRBJ2-7; no firm D call. Germline V gene data show CDR1 as LNHDA and CDR2 as SQIVND (reference sequence). CDR3 length: 13 residues. The ends were cut back, 2 bases at V and 7 bases at J, with 12 bases in the middle. The CDR3 sequence: CASSIMKGEEQYF. DNA for the CDR3: TGTGCCAGTAGTATAATGAAGGGTGAGGAGCAGTACTTC.

The rearrangement uses TRBV7-2 and TRBJ2-5, with D possibly matching TRBD2 (6 bases). Germline lookup yields CDR1 SGHTA and CDR2 FQGNSA. The CDR3 runs 14 residues. V lost 5 bases, J lost 3 bases, and 13 bases lay in between. The CDR3 nucleotides read TGTGCCAGCAGCCCGCGGCGGGGCGAAGAGACCCAGTACTTC. It translates to CASSPRRGEETQYF.

The J gene is TRBJ2-7, the V gene TRBV6-5; 8 nucleotides match TRBD2. The V segment lost 4 bases and the J segment 2 bases; nucleotides outside the gene matches: 4. Per germline, CDR1 MNHEY and CDR2 SVGAGI. CDR3 size: 14 residues. The CDR3 is CASSSGTRPYEQYF. In DNA, the CDR3 is TGTGCCAGCAGTTCCGGGACTAGACCCTACGAGCAGTACTTC.

The chain joins TRBV9 to TRBJ1-5; TRBD1 is a possible D gene (5 bases). Germline V lookup: CDR1 SGDLS, CDR2 YYNGEE. Trimming took 1 base from V and 6 from J, leaving 11 bases between them. CDR3 length: 14 residues. CDR3 sequence: CASSVTGTGQPQHF. The CDR3 DNA follows: TGTGCCAGCAGCGTAACGGGGACCGGTCAGCCCCAGCATTTT. The full variable domain, its missing parts supplied by reference TRBV9 and TRBJ1-5, is DSGVTQTPKHLITATGQRVTLRCSPRSGDLSVYWYQQSLDQGLQFLIQYYNGEERAKGNILERFSAQQFPDLHSELNLSSLELGDSALYFCASSVTGTGQPQHFGDGTRLSIL.

This clone showed up just once. The V gene is TRBV5-6, the J gene TRBJ1-3, with no clear D. This CDR3 spans 14 amino acids. Trimming cost V 1 base and J 0 bases, with 5 bases left between them. Germline values: CDR1 SGHDT, CDR2 YYEEEE. The CDR3 reads CASSLITSGNTIYF. In DNA form, the CDR3 reads TGTGCCAGCAGCTTGATAACCTCTGGAAACACCATATATTTT.

Here the CDR3 reads CASSLVGTGGTDTQYF. For the CDR3, the DNA is TGTGCCAGCAGCTTAGTGGGGACAGGGGGTACAGATACGCAGTATTTT. The chain couples TRBV7-2 to TRBJ2-3; 11 bases are a match to TRBD1. CDR1 is SGHTA, CDR2 FQGNSA, per germline. The ends lost 1 base at V and 3 bases at J; junction bases unmatched: 3. This CDR3 spans 16 amino acids.